The present T cell receptor beta chain was sequenced within a study of cytomegalovirus exposure and HLA in healthy donors. Study-wide findings and caveats: Rarity characterized most TCR sequences, yet some public TCRs appeared in many donors. HLA allele associations emerged for under 20,000 TCR beta sequences in a later analysis, at 0.05 false discovery rate.

PCR involved 60 Vbeta and 13 Jbeta primers. Under the authors' procedure: Counted up in a later analysis, unique TCR beta chains came to 65 million to 80 million, with about 10 million shared. This table comes from immunoSEQ multiplex PCR, and its TCRdb copy is limited to in-frame clones, with some not included. V and J calls and clone size are as listed in that table; D and trimming were resolved from the DNA. The table records approximately 79,000 clones, around 70% of them present only once. With respect to this clone: Its antigen remains unidentified.

The receptor was derived from a middle-aged man in good health and CMV-seropositive. What was sequenced was PBMCs.

In DNA form, the CDR3 reads TGTGCCAGTAGTATTCCTTACGACAGCAACACCGGGGAGCTGTTTTTT. Residues: CASSIPYDSNTGELFF. The rearrangement links TRBV19 to TRBJ2-2; tentative D call: TRBD1 (5 bases). The CDR3 is 16 amino acids. V was shortened by 3 bases and J by 2 bases, with 13 bases between the two germline ends. Germline CDR1 and CDR2: LNHDA and SQIVND (reference sequence).